The sequence of this TCR beta chain was determined in a study of OX40 agonist ivuxolimab in advanced cancers. The V gene's germline CDR1 is SGHAT and CDR2 FQDESV (reference sequence). V was shortened by 4 bases and J by 5 bases, with 5 bases between the two germline ends. The CDR3 extends over 11 amino acids. Study results and caveats: Relatively little clonal expansion, among the lowest observed, appeared in partial responders at 0.1-3.0 mg/kg.

The repertoire was sequenced with immunoSEQ multiplex PCR; TCRdb's copy has only in-frame clones and lacks some. The profile covers around 64,000 clones, with roughly 80% appearing a single time and just under 5% taken by the ten largest. Remarks on this clone: The antigen remains undetermined.

The V call is TRBV11-1, the J call TRBJ1-1, with D uncertain. The sample was CD4+ or CD8+ T cells sorted from blood, taken in a trial of the OX40 agonist ivuxolimab. The sequence came from an adult with an advanced solid tumor such as melanoma, head and neck, liver or kidney cancer. CDR3 sequence: CASSSYTEAFF. The CDR3 DNA follows: TGTGCCAGCAGCTCCTATACTGAAGCTTTCTTT.